Listed here are 30 T cell receptor beta chains from one sample, sequenced in a study of blood T cell repertoires in COVID-19. The table came from immunoSEQ multiplex PCR; TCRdb's copy has only in-frame clones and leaves some out. The data contain about 350,000 clones, around 90% of them singletons. Input material: peripheral blood. The receptors were sampled from a woman aged 55-69 years with COVID-19, enrolled during active disease.

V usage is TRBV6-5 and J usage is TRBJ1-4; D remains ambiguous. V gave up 5 bases and J gave up 5 bases, with 15 bases separating them. CDR1 is MNHEY, CDR2 SVGAGI, per germline. The CDR3 has 15 amino acids. CDR3 loop: CASSLSNRRNEKLFF. The CDR3 nucleotides read TGTGCCAGCAGTCTCTCAAATCGGCGGAATGAAAAACTGTTTTTT.

This chain's CDR3 is CASSPSEKANTEAFF. In DNA, the CDR3 is TGTGCCAGCAGCCCCTCCGAGAAAGCGAACACTGAAGCTTTCTTT. The chain employs TRBV3-1 (or the pseudogene TRBV3-2) and TRBJ1-1; no clear D. The CDR3 length is 15 residues. Looked up from germline, CDR1 is LGHDT and CDR2 is YNNKEL (reference sequence). V was clipped by 4 bases and J by 1 base, with 13 bases between them.

This chain links TRBV6-4 with TRBJ2-3; 7 bases line up with TRBD2. Germline assignment: CDR1 MRHNA and CDR2 SNTAGT. J was trimmed by 0 bases and V by 0 bases; bases with no gene match: 0. The CDR3 has 15 amino acids. The CDR3 DNA reads TGTGCCAGCAGTGACTCAGCGGGGAGCACAGATACGCAGTATTTT. As protein: CASSDSAGSTDTQYF.

Only a few counts were recorded for this clone. The V and J genes are TRBV12-3 or TRBV12-4 and TRBJ1-5, with a possible D match to TRBD1 (5 bases). The CDR3 consists of 13 residues. V lost 3 bases, J lost 4 bases, and 7 bases lay in between. The CDR3 coding sequence is TGTGCCAGCAGTTTTGGGGGGAATCAGCCCCAGCATTTT. Translation: CASSFGGNQPQHF.

CDR3 loop: CASRRTSGAVNEQFF. The CDR3 coding sequence is TGTGCCAGCAGAAGGACTAGCGGAGCCGTAAATGAGCAGTTCTTC. The genes are TRBV6-5 and TRBJ2-1; 10 nucleotides match TRBD2. This CDR3 is 15 amino acids long. Losses at the gene ends were 6 bases for V and 7 bases for J; bases not matched to a gene: 9. CDR1 MNHEY and CDR2 SVGAGI come from the germline V gene.

This clone was picked up a small number of times. The chain has TRBV3-1 (or the pseudogene TRBV3-2) and TRBJ2-7; D is uncertain. There are 14 residues in the CDR3. V was cut by 6 bases and J by 2 bases, with 14 bases left in between. The germline CDR1 and CDR2 sequences are LGHDT and YNNKEL (reference sequence). CDR3 loop: CASSRSLFPYEQYF. Here the CDR3 DNA reads TGTGCCAGCAGTCGAAGCCTCTTCCCCTACGAGCAGTACTTC.

The chain combines TRBV14 with TRBJ1-1, with a weak D call TRBD1 (6 bases). The CDR3 spans 13 residues. Germline CDR1 reads SGHDN; CDR2 reads FVKESK. The V end was cut by 1 base, the J end by 12 bases, with 15 bases between. The CDR3 DNA is TGTGCCAGCAGCCAAGTGTCAGGGGTAATAACTTTCTTT. Protein product: CASSQVSGVITFF. The complete variable domain, with remaining parts taken from reference TRBV14 and TRBJ1-1, reads EAGVTQFPSHSVIEKGQTVTLRCDPISGHDNLYWYRRVMGKEIKFLLHFVKESKQDESGMPNNRFLAERTGGTYSTLKVQPAELEDSGVYFCASSQVSGVITFFGQGTRLTVV.

The chain has TRBV7-2 and TRBJ2-5; weak D call: TRBD2 (6 bases). Germline assignment: CDR1 SGHTA and CDR2 FQGNSA. The CDR3 is 15 amino acids. With 1 base removed from V and 4 bases from J, the gap between germline ends came to 13 bases. The CDR3 DNA reads TGTGCCAGCAGCTTAGGCCTAGCGATCGGAGAGACCCAGTACTTC. This codes for CASSLGLAIGETQYF.

The CDR3 region is CASSSLTTKLFF. DNA for the CDR3: TGTGCCAGCAGTTCCCTGACAACAAAACTGTTTTTT. This chain uses TRBV6-2 or TRBV6-3 with TRBJ1-4; D remains unclear. V was trimmed by 4 bases and J by 10 bases, leaving 10 bases between them. CDR3 size: 12 residues. Germline lookup yields CDR1 MNHEY and CDR2 SVGEGT.

This clone has more than one count but fewer than ten. The chain recombines TRBV19 with TRBJ1-2, with TRBD1 identical over 9 bases. CDR1 is LNHDA and CDR2 is SQIVND in the germline V gene (reference sequence). J was trimmed by 4 bases and V by 6 bases; bases with no gene match: 15. The CDR3 contains 17 residues. This chain's CDR3 is CASSPLGTGFWLYGYTF. The CDR3 coding sequence is TGTGCCAGTAGCCCGCTCGGGACAGGGTTTTGGCTCTATGGCTACACCTTC.

The V call is TRBV15, the J call TRBJ1-2; D uncertain. The CDR3 runs 13 residues. Trimming removed 1 base from V and 2 bases from J, with 5 bases in between. CDR1 and CDR2 (germline): LNHNV, YYDKDF (reference sequence). The CDR3 bases are TGTGCCACCAGCAGAGGCGGGAACTATGGCTACACCTTC. Amino acids: CATSRGGNYGYTF.

This chain links TRBV11-2 with TRBJ2-7; D call uncertain. This CDR3 is built from 14 residues. V lost 2 bases and J lost 1, with 9 bases in between. The germline V gene has CDR1 SGHAT and CDR2 FQNNGV. The CDR3 spells CASSLTRASYEQYF. CDR3 DNA sequence: TGTGCCAGCAGCTTAACCAGAGCGTCCTACGAGCAGTACTTC.

V gene TRBV6-5 combines with J gene TRBJ2-3; D perhaps matches TRBD2 (5 bases). Per germline, CDR1 MNHEY and CDR2 SVGAGI. V dropped 8 bases and J dropped 0 bases, with 12 bases sitting between them. The CDR3 spans 14 residues. The CDR3 bases are TGTGCCAGCGGTAGCGAATTTAGCACAGATACGCAGTATTTT. Amino acids: CASGSEFSTDTQYF.

This clone was recorded only once. This chain connects TRBV12-3 or TRBV12-4 to TRBJ1-1, with TRBD1 matching 7 bases. With 5 bases clipped from V and 8 bases from J, the junction kept 8 bases outside the gene matches. The CDR3 runs to 13 residues. The CDR3 region has the DNA TGTGCCAGCAGTCTAACAGGGGCGCTAGAAGCTTTCTTT. Protein: CASSLTGALEAFF.

The CDR3 protein is CASSPLGDPYTGELFF. CDR3 in DNA: TGTGCCAGCAGCCCCCTAGGGGATCCGTACACCGGGGAGCTGTTTTTT. The genes are TRBV9 and TRBJ2-2; D might be TRBD1 (5 bases). The CDR3 spans 16 residues. V was clipped by 4 bases and J by 3 bases, with 16 bases between them. CDR1 is SGDLS, CDR2 YYNGEE, per germline.

The chain uses TRBV6-5 and TRBJ1-3; D unclear. The CDR3 spans 13 residues. CDR1 is MNHEY, CDR2 SVGAGI, per germline. The V and J ends lost 11 bases and 3 bases respectively, with 14 bases between them. The CDR3 region is CAAPPGRGNTIYF. DNA of the CDR3: TGTGCCGCCCCCCCAGGCCGTGGAAACACCATATATTTT.

This CDR3 reads CASTPGDYNSPLHF. Here the CDR3 DNA reads TGTGCCAGCACCCCTGGAGATTATAATTCACCCCTCCACTTT. The chain couples TRBV11-2 to TRBJ1-6; no reliable D call. The CDR3 totals 14 residues. Germline V gene sequence: CDR1 SGHAT, CDR2 FQNNGV. The germline V and J ends were trimmed by 7 bases and 4 bases, with 11 bases remaining between them.

Only a few counts were recorded for this clone. The chain has TRBV27 and TRBJ2-1; D might be TRBD2 (6 bases). The V end lost 7 bases, the J end lost 8 bases, and 18 bases lay between the germline ends. The length of the CDR3 is 14 residues. In germline, CDR1 is MNHEY, CDR2 SMNVEV (reference sequence). CDR3 nucleotides: TGTGCCAGCACCCCCCGGCGGGGAGGTGATGAGCAGTTCTTC. It encodes CASTPRRGGDEQFF.

This clone has just a few counts. The chain has TRBV29-1 and TRBJ2-7, with D possibly TRBD2 on 7 matching bases. CDR1 is SQVTM, CDR2 ANQGSEA, per germline. The CDR3 extends over 13 amino acids. Deletions cut 7 bases from V and 2 bases from J, with 15 bases between. The CDR3 DNA sequence: TGCAGCGCCTTGGGGGGGGGCACCTACGAGCAGTACTTC. Protein sequence: CSALGGGTYEQYF.

The genes are TRBV7-9 and TRBJ2-2, with a tentative D call TRBD1 (5 bases). Trimming shortened V by 1 base and J by 0 bases, and 6 bases separated the two germline ends. There are 15 residues in the CDR3. The germline V gene encodes CDR1 SEHNR and CDR2 FQNEAQ (reference sequence). The CDR3 nucleotides read TGTGCCAGCAGCTTAGGGGGCACGAACACCGGGGAGCTGTTTTTT. Its protein product is CASSLGGTNTGELFF. Together with reference TRBV7-9 and TRBJ2-2, the CDR3 gives the full variable domain: DTGVSQNPRHKITKRGQNVTFRCDPISEHNRLYWYRQTLGQGPEFLTYFQNEAQLEKSRLLSDRFSAERPKGSFSTLEIQRTEQGDSAMYLCASSLGGTNTGELFFGEGSRLTVL.

The rearrangement links TRBV2 to TRBJ1-5, with 8 bases identical to TRBD1. CDR1 SNHLY and CDR2 FYNNEI come from the germline V gene. There are 15 residues in the CDR3. Trimming removed 4 bases from V and 5 bases from J; junction bases left unmatched: 7. The CDR3 nucleotides read TGTGCCAGCAGTGGCTGGACAGGGAGGGATCAGCCCCAGCATTTT. Amino acids: CASSGWTGRDQPQHF.

The chain is built from TRBV13 and TRBJ1-3; D perhaps matches TRBD1 (5 bases). The CDR3 has 14 residues. Germline V gives CDR1 PRHDT, CDR2 FYEKMQ (reference sequence). Trimming removed 5 bases at V and 2 bases at J, with 10 bases between. CDR3 loop: CASSLRGTGNTIYF. The CDR3 nucleotides are TGTGCCAGCAGCCTCCGGGGGACTGGAAACACCATATATTTT. Combining the CDR3 with reference TRBV13 and TRBJ1-3 gives the whole variable domain AAGVIQSPRHLIKEKRETATLKCYPIPRHDTVYWYQQGPGQDPQFLISFYEKMQSDKGSIPDRFSAQQFSDYHSELNMSSLELGDSALYFCASSLRGTGNTIYFGEGSWLTVV.

V gene TRBV18 combines with J gene TRBJ2-7; 8 positions match TRBD1. CDR3 length equals 15 residues. CDR1 is KGHSH, CDR2 LQKENI, per germline. The V segment lost 0 bases and the J segment 6 bases; nucleotides outside the gene matches: 7. CDR3 residues: CASSPPTGGQFEQYF. CDR3 DNA: TGTGCCAGCTCACCACCAACAGGGGGTCAGTTCGAGCAGTACTTC.

This clone was observed a handful of times. The chain employs TRBV5-1 and TRBJ1-2; 8 bases align to TRBD1. The germline V gene has CDR1 SGHRS and CDR2 YFSETQ. The CDR3 sequence is 14 residues long. J lost 5 bases, V lost 7 bases, and 10 bases had no gene match. In nucleotides, the CDR3 is TGCGCCAGCGGACTCCGGACAGGGAGATATGGCTACACCTTC. Its translation: CASGLRTGRYGYTF.

The sample holds one count of this clone. The chain links TRBV28 to TRBJ1-2; D unresolved. Per germline, CDR1 MDHEN and CDR2 SYDVKM. The CDR3 consists of 13 residues. V lost 3 bases and J lost 2, with 7 bases in between. The CDR3 DNA follows: TGTGCCAGCAGTTTTTTCCAGAACTATGGCTACACCTTC. Encoded protein: CASSFFQNYGYTF.

This clone was detected once. The chain employs TRBV6-1 and TRBJ1-3; D remains ambiguous. Germline V gene data show CDR1 as MNHNS and CDR2 as SASEGT. The V end was cut by 3 bases, the J end by 0 bases, with 9 bases between. The CDR3 length is 15 residues. The CDR3, as DNA: TGTGCCAGCAGTGAGCTCGGCGGCTCTGGAAACACCATATATTTT. This encodes CASSELGGSGNTIYF.

The chain recombines TRBV2 with TRBJ1-1; unclear D gene. The germline gives CDR1 SNHLY, CDR2 FYNNEI. The CDR3 is 13 residues long. The V and J ends lost 6 bases and 0 bases respectively, with 8 bases between them. The chain's CDR3 is CASRVEVNTEAFF. The CDR3, as DNA: TGTGCCAGCAGGGTAGAAGTGAACACTGAAGCTTTCTTT.

This chain joins TRBV5-1 and TRBJ1-5; the D gene is possibly TRBD1 (6 bases). Germline assignment: CDR1 SGHRS and CDR2 YFSETQ. Deletions cut 4 bases from V and 5 bases from J, with 13 bases between. The CDR3 runs to 14 residues. Here the CDR3 reads CASSRTGRDQPQHF. The CDR3 DNA reads TGCGCCAGCAGCCGTACAGGGCGCGATCAGCCCCAGCATTTT.

The chain links TRBV5-1 to TRBJ1-6; D is possibly TRBD1 (5 bases). The CDR3 is 15 residues long. V gave up 4 bases and J gave up 4 bases, with 12 bases separating them. Germline V gene lookup returns CDR1 SGHRS and CDR2 YFSETQ. CDR3 in DNA: TGCGCCAGCAGCCCAGGGCCGAGTTATAATTCACCCCTCCACTTT. It specifies CASSPGPSYNSPLHF.

This rearrangement joins TRBV18 to TRBJ2-7, with D tentatively TRBD1 (6 bases). The V end lost 5 bases, the J end lost 3 bases, and 20 bases lay between the germline ends. This CDR3 has 16 amino acids. Germline V gene sequence: CDR1 KGHSH, CDR2 LQKENI. CDR3 nucleotide sequence: TGTGCCAGCTCATCCAAATCCAGGACAGAAGGCTACGAGCAGTACTTC. Residues: CASSSKSRTEGYEQYF.